The rows below give T cell receptor beta chains drawn from one sample of a study of blood T cell repertoires in COVID-19. Using immunoSEQ multiplex PCR, the repertoire was profiled, and TCRdb retains in-frame clones only, with some absent. The sample yields roughly 150,000 clones, 84% seen once. The sequencing sample was made of peripheral blood. The source of these receptors is an elderly woman with COVID-19, enrolled during active disease. Each CDR3 is given with its conserved first and last residue. Fields, in order: clone size, D gene, J gene, V gene, CDR3 DNA, CDR3 protein. The D gene is left open where the match is weak. The size field is filled for only some rows; it gives once, few, many or a size class.

clone_size: .; d_call: .; j_call: TRBJ1-1; v_call: TRBV2; cdr3_nt: TGTGCCAGCAATGTGGCCAACACTGAAGCTTTCTTT; cdr3_aa: CASNVANTEAFF
clone_size: .; d_call: .; j_call: TRBJ2-7; v_call: TRBV7-3; cdr3_nt: TGTGCCAGCAGCCCTAACGTCGGGAGCCCCAGCTCCTACGAGCAGTACTTC; cdr3_aa: CASSPNVGSPSSYEQYF
clone_size: .; d_call: TRBD2; j_call: TRBJ2-1; v_call: TRBV5-5; cdr3_nt: TGTGCCAGCAGCTTGACTAGCGTAACCTACAATGAGCAGTTCTTC; cdr3_aa: CASSLTSVTYNEQFF
clone_size: .; d_call: .; j_call: TRBJ2-7; v_call: TRBV14; cdr3_nt: TGTGCCAGCAGCCTCCCAAACACCGGAGGGGTCTACGAGCAGTACTTC; cdr3_aa: CASSLPNTGGVYEQYF
clone_size: .; d_call: .; j_call: TRBJ1-6; v_call: TRBV15; cdr3_nt: TGTGCCACACAGGCTGAAGATTCACCCCTCCACTTT; cdr3_aa: CATQAEDSPLHF
clone_size: .; d_call: TRBD1; j_call: TRBJ2-2; v_call: TRBV7-3; cdr3_nt: TGTGCCAGCAGCTCGTGGACAGGGTCCGGGGAGCTGTTTTTT; cdr3_aa: CASSSWTGSGELFF
clone_size: .; d_call: .; j_call: TRBJ2-2; v_call: TRBV5-1; cdr3_nt: TGCGCCAGCAGCCTGGGCCAGTCGACCGGGGAGCTGTTTTTT; cdr3_aa: CASSLGQSTGELFF
clone_size: .; d_call: .; j_call: TRBJ1-1; v_call: TRBV29-1; cdr3_nt: TGCAGCGTTGTACAGGGTGTTACGAACACTGAAGCTTTCTTT; cdr3_aa: CSVVQGVTNTEAFF
clone_size: .; d_call: .; j_call: TRBJ1-2; v_call: TRBV30; cdr3_nt: TGTGCCTGGAGTGGTTTTCAGGATTCTAACTATGGCTACACCTTC; cdr3_aa: CAWSGFQDSNYGYTF
clone_size: .; d_call: .; j_call: TRBJ1-3; v_call: TRBV9; cdr3_nt: TGTGCCAGCAGCGTCTCCGGGACAACCTCTGGAAACACCATATATTTT; cdr3_aa: CASSVSGTTSGNTIYF
clone_size: .; d_call: TRBD1; j_call: TRBJ1-2; v_call: TRBV7-2; cdr3_nt: TGTGCCAGCAGCTCGGACAGGGAAGTTGGCTACACCTTC; cdr3_aa: CASSSDREVGYTF
clone_size: .; d_call: TRBD1; j_call: TRBJ2-7; v_call: TRBV5-1; cdr3_nt: TGCGCCAGCAGCTTGGCCTGGGACAGGGGGCTTTACGAGCAGTACTTC; cdr3_aa: CASSLAWDRGLYEQYF
clone_size: .; d_call: .; j_call: TRBJ1-5; v_call: TRBV7-9; cdr3_nt: TGTGCCAGCAGCTTAGGACAAAGCAATCAGCCCCAGCATTTT; cdr3_aa: CASSLGQSNQPQHF
clone_size: .; d_call: TRBD1; j_call: TRBJ2-1; v_call: TRBV9; cdr3_nt: TGTGCCAGCAGCGTAACAGGGGCGACCTACAATGAGCAGTTCTTC; cdr3_aa: CASSVTGATYNEQFF
clone_size: few; d_call: .; j_call: TRBJ1-6; v_call: TRBV30; cdr3_nt: TGTGCCGGCAGGGCTATGTGGGATAATTCACCCCTCCACTTT; cdr3_aa: CAGRAMWDNSPLHF
clone_size: .; d_call: TRBD2; j_call: TRBJ2-2; v_call: TRBV2; cdr3_nt: TGTGCCAGCAGAGGACTAGCGGGAATTAACACCGGGGAGCTGTTTTTT; cdr3_aa: CASRGLAGINTGELFF
clone_size: .; d_call: .; j_call: TRBJ2-5; v_call: TRBV20-1; cdr3_nt: TGCAGTGCTAGTCCAGAACAAGAGACCCAGTACTTC; cdr3_aa: CSASPEQETQYF
clone_size: .; d_call: .; j_call: TRBJ2-3; v_call: TRBV7-9; cdr3_nt: TGTGCCAGCAGCTTTATGGAGGGTCGAAGCACAGATACGCAGTATTTT; cdr3_aa: CASSFMEGRSTDTQYF
clone_size: .; d_call: .; j_call: TRBJ2-3; v_call: TRBV7-2; cdr3_nt: TGTGCCAGCAGCTTAGGGGTCCAGGGAACCACGCAGTATTTT; cdr3_aa: CASSLGVQGTTQYF
clone_size: .; d_call: TRBD2; j_call: TRBJ2-2; v_call: TRBV7-2; cdr3_nt: TGTGCCAGCAGCGAACTAGCGGGAGGTACCGGGGAGCTGTTTTTT; cdr3_aa: CASSELAGGTGELFF
clone_size: .; d_call: TRBD1; j_call: TRBJ2-7; v_call: TRBV7-9; cdr3_nt: TGTGCCAGCAGCTCCGCCGGGACAGGCGGTGAGCAGTACTTC; cdr3_aa: CASSSAGTGGEQYF
clone_size: .; d_call: TRBD2; j_call: TRBJ2-5; v_call: TRBV28; cdr3_nt: TGTGCCAGCAGTTTGGGGGGGATAGCCCGGGGGACCCAGTACTTC; cdr3_aa: CASSLGGIARGTQYF
clone_size: .; d_call: TRBD2; j_call: TRBJ2-5; v_call: TRBV3-1/TRBV3-2; cdr3_nt: TGTGCCAGCAGCCGGAGCGGGGGGGCCGAGACCCAGTACTTC; cdr3_aa: CASSRSGGAETQYF
clone_size: .; d_call: .; j_call: TRBJ1-6; v_call: TRBV21-1; cdr3_nt: TGTGCCAGCAGCAAAACCTATCGACAGGGGGCATTAGGGTCACCCCTCCACTTT; cdr3_aa: CASSKTYRQGALGSPLHF
clone_size: once; d_call: .; j_call: TRBJ2-5; v_call: TRBV5-1; cdr3_nt: TGCGCCAGCAGCTTAGGGGGAGGGCAAGAGACCCAGTACTTC; cdr3_aa: CASSLGGGQETQYF
clone_size: once; d_call: TRBD2; j_call: TRBJ2-7; v_call: TRBV18; cdr3_nt: TGTGCCAGCTCACCCCCCGTGGGAGGGACCTCCTACGAGCAGTACTTC; cdr3_aa: CASSPPVGGTSYEQYF
clone_size: .; d_call: .; j_call: TRBJ2-2; v_call: TRBV18; cdr3_nt: TGTGCCAGCTCACCAGTAATTTCCGCCGGGGAGCTGTTTTTT; cdr3_aa: CASSPVISAGELFF
clone_size: .; d_call: .; j_call: TRBJ1-2; v_call: TRBV7-2; cdr3_nt: TGTGCCAGCAGCGAGGACAGTACTTTGCTGGGCTACACCTTC; cdr3_aa: CASSEDSTLLGYTF
clone_size: .; d_call: TRBD1; j_call: TRBJ2-1; v_call: TRBV6-5; cdr3_nt: TGTGCCAGCAGGTATACAATCGGACAGGGCTATGAGCAGTTCTTC; cdr3_aa: CASRYTIGQGYEQFF
clone_size: .; d_call: .; j_call: TRBJ2-3; v_call: TRBV10-3; cdr3_nt: TGTGCGGTTAGGGGGGAGGGGACAGATACGCAGTATTTT; cdr3_aa: CAVRGEGTDTQYF
clone_size: .; d_call: .; j_call: TRBJ1-1; v_call: TRBV7-9; cdr3_nt: TGTGCCAGCGGCGACGTGAGAGGGGGCACTGAAGCTTTCTTT; cdr3_aa: CASGDVRGGTEAFF
clone_size: .; d_call: .; j_call: TRBJ1-2; v_call: TRBV12-3/TRBV12-4; cdr3_nt: TGTGCCAGCAGGATATCAGGGTTCTATGGCTACACCTTC; cdr3_aa: CASRISGFYGYTF
clone_size: .; d_call: .; j_call: TRBJ2-3; v_call: TRBV2; cdr3_nt: TGTGCCAGCATACGACTACGCACAGATACGCAGTATTTT; cdr3_aa: CASIRLRTDTQYF
clone_size: .; d_call: TRBD1; j_call: TRBJ1-1; v_call: TRBV7-2; cdr3_nt: TGTGCCAGCAGCTTAGCAGGGGGCTTGAACACTGAAGCTTTCTTT; cdr3_aa: CASSLAGGLNTEAFF
clone_size: .; d_call: .; j_call: TRBJ2-3; v_call: TRBV7-2; cdr3_nt: TGTGCCAGCAGCCCAATGGCGGGGACAGATACGCAGTATTTT; cdr3_aa: CASSPMAGTDTQYF
clone_size: .; d_call: .; j_call: TRBJ1-6; v_call: TRBV11-2; cdr3_nt: TGTGCCAGCAGCTCAACAACGTCCCTCCACTTT; cdr3_aa: CASSSTTSLHF
clone_size: .; d_call: TRBD1; j_call: TRBJ2-4; v_call: TRBV6-1; cdr3_nt: TGTGCCAGCAGTGAAGGGGACAGTTGGCTAAACATTCAGTACTTC; cdr3_aa: CASSEGDSWLNIQYF
clone_size: .; d_call: .; j_call: TRBJ2-5; v_call: TRBV29-1; cdr3_nt: TGCAGCGTTGAAGAAAGAGGGGGCCAAGAGACCCAGTACTTC; cdr3_aa: CSVEERGGQETQYF
clone_size: .; d_call: .; j_call: TRBJ1-2; v_call: TRBV6-5; cdr3_nt: TGTGCCAGCAGTTACATCGGGACACCCTATGGCTACACCTTC; cdr3_aa: CASSYIGTPYGYTF
clone_size: once; d_call: TRBD1; j_call: TRBJ1-4; v_call: TRBV18; cdr3_nt: TGTGCCAGCTCACCAATTCTTGGGACAGCTTATGAAAAACTGTTTTTT; cdr3_aa: CASSPILGTAYEKLFF
clone_size: once; d_call: .; j_call: TRBJ1-1; v_call: TRBV25-1; cdr3_nt: TGTGCCAGCAGTGAATCTTCCGTGGCTTTCTTT; cdr3_aa: CASSESSVAFF
clone_size: .; d_call: .; j_call: TRBJ2-1; v_call: TRBV27; cdr3_nt: TGTGCCAGCAGTGGATTGGAAGGGGTAGAGTTCTTC; cdr3_aa: CASSGLEGVEFF
clone_size: .; d_call: .; j_call: TRBJ2-3; v_call: TRBV20-1; cdr3_nt: TGCAGTGCTAGTCCGAGAGAACGAGGCACAGATACGCAGTATTTT; cdr3_aa: CSASPRERGTDTQYF